The entry that follows covers one T cell receptor (beta chain) sequence. The antigen remains unidentified. One end of the junction fails to match germline, which may point to a read error. A modified ARM-PCR protocol with three rounds of nested PCR amplified TCRbeta. Using its own MiXCR run on the multiplex PCR reads, TCRdb lists one record per CDR3 protein. The repertoire consists of over 80,000 distinct CDR3 sequences, with more than 75% occurring once and the leading ten covering about a fifth. This sample was included in a study of tumor and adjacent non-tumor tissue in lung cancer. Study in general: Histology: 12 adenocarcinoma, a couple of squamous cell carcinoma, 1 small cell lung cancer.

Broader study findings: In normal lung, the top 100 clones were significantly more dominant than in tumor. Tumor TCR diversity, when higher, was linked to shorter survival.

This sample's RNA came from whole unsorted tissue. Distant lung tissue was collected more than 3 cm away from the tumor edge. Chemotherapy-naive patients with new lung cancer underwent thoracic surgery in China, August–late 2014. The length of the CDR3 is 16 residues. Germline V gene lookup returns CDR1 SQVTM and CDR2 ANQGSEA. This TCR was sampled from a woman in her forties or fifties with non-small cell lung cancer. Material for sequencing was distant non-tumor lung tissue. V gene TRBV29-1 combines with J gene TRBJ2-2; the match to TRBD2 covers 11 bases. The CDR3 loop is CSVEPLAGGRIRELFF. DNA for the CDR3: TGCAGCGTCGAACCTCTAGCGGGAGGACGAATCAGGGAACTGTTTTTT.